Following are 4 T cell receptor beta chains from one sample sequenced in a study of identical twins. Via MiXCR, TCRdb re-called the 5' RACE reads, giving one row per CDR3 protein. The table lists 1.5 million to 2 million distinct CDR3 sequences, about 32% of them singletons. The sequenced sample consisted of cord blood. All receptors come from a newborn girl in good health.

J is TRBJ1-4 and V is TRBV6-1, with unresolved D. Trimming pared 10 bases from V and 3 bases from J, leaving 12 bases between. This CDR3 has 13 amino acids. Looked up from germline, CDR1 is MNHNS and CDR2 is SASEGT. DNA for the CDR3: TGTGCCATGACGACTCGGCCTAATGAAAAACTGTTTTTT. Protein sequence: CAMTTRPNEKLFF.

J is TRBJ2-1 and V is TRBV6-6, with a tentative D call TRBD1 (5 bases). Looked up from germline, CDR1 is MNHNY and CDR2 is SVGAGI (reference sequence). Trimming pared 0 bases from V and 8 bases from J, leaving 11 bases between. CDR3 length equals 14 residues. The CDR3 bases are TGTGCCAGCAGTTACTCCGGACAAAACCATGAGCAGTTCTTC. It translates to CASSYSGQNHEQFF.

This clonotype occurred a few times. The chain employs TRBV6-6 and TRBJ2-1; the match to TRBD2 covers 8 bases. Germline CDR1 and CDR2: MNHNY and SVGAGI (reference sequence). After removal of 0 bases from V and 6 bases from J, the junction contained 7 bases not matched to a gene. CDR3 length: 16 residues. CDR3: CASSYSARLACNEQFF. Here the CDR3 DNA reads TGTGCCAGCAGTTACTCGGCGCGACTAGCGTGCAATGAGCAGTTCTTC.

This clonotype has only a few counts. The rearrangement joins TRBV28 to TRBJ1-6; possibly TRBD1 for D (6 bases). V gave up 3 bases and J gave up 7 bases, with 13 bases separating them. CDR3 length equals 15 residues. Germline loops: CDR1 MDHEN, CDR2 SYDVKM. The chain's CDR3 is CASSFTGTPNSPLHF. CDR3 sequence (DNA): TGTGCCAGCAGTTTCACCGGGACACCCAATTCACCCCTCCACTTT.